Described below is a single TCR beta chain sequence and its context. Authors' methods: For nucleated cells, counts were estimated from reference gene primer amplification. The assay was immunoSEQ multiplex PCR, and TCRdb's table has in-frame clones only and misses some. From that table come the V and J calls and clone size; the DNA was used to work out D and trimming. The table shows some 300,000 clones, with 88% occurring only once. This CDR3 region has 13 residues. Between the trimmed V and J ends, which lost 6 bases and 4 bases, there was a span of 12 bases. Germline assignment: CDR1 SGHTA and CDR2 FQGTGA. The source of the sample is a study of blood T cell repertoires in COVID-19. On the study more broadly: The analysed material was cDNA or gDNA that came from T cells, B-cell-depleted T cells, or PBMCs.

Clinical history reported by participants formed the basis on which cohorts were assigned. Two negative PCRs, clearance, or symptom resolution had been documented for recovered Cohort 3 donors. This TCR was recovered from a woman in her twenties or thirties who had recovered from COVID-19. This rearrangement joins TRBV7-3 to TRBJ1-1; D gene ambiguous. Sequencing was done on a sample of PBMCs or T cells enriched from blood (not recorded which). DNA of the CDR3: TGTGCCAGCAGGTTATACGAGGTCACTGAAGCTTTCTTT. It translates to CASRLYEVTEAFF.